This T cell receptor beta chain was obtained from a study of blood T cells in healthy people across ages. The study's findings and limits: Whereas aged donors had fewer naive CD4+ cells, long-lived donors had more of them and higher diversity.

In its sample, this clonotype was seen a few times. Its antigen is still unknown. With 6 bases clipped from V and 2 bases from J, the junction kept 10 bases outside the gene matches. CDR3 length: 17 residues. Germline V gene sequence: CDR1 ENHRY, CDR2 SYGVKD. Primers used in a second PCR of about 6 to 12 cycles were a sample-barcoded 5' primer and a J-beta primer mix. TCRdb itself ran the 5' RACE reads through MiXCR, one entry per CDR3 protein. The sample includes some 1.4 million distinct CDR3 sequences, approximately 38% of them seen just once. The receptor comes from a woman aged 18-35 years in good health. The chain links TRBV10-3 to TRBJ2-2, with 9 bases fitting TRBD2. The sample consisted of blood. This CDR3 is CAIRGRGLAENTGELFF. CDR3 in DNA: TGTGCCATCAGGGGTCGGGGACTAGCAGAAAACACCGGGGAGCTGTTTTTT.